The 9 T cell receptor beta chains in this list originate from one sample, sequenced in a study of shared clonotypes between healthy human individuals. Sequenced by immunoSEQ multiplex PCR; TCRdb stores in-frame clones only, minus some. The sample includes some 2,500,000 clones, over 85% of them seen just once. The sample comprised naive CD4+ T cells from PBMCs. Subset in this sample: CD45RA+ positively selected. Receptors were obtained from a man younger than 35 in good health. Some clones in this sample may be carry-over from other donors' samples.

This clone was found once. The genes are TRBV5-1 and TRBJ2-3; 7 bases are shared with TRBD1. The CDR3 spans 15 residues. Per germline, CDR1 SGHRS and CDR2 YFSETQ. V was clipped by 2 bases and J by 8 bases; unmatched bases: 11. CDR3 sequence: CASSFWQGVGGTQYF. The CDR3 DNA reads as TGCGCCAGCAGCTTCTGGCAGGGGGTTGGTGGTACGCAGTATTTT.

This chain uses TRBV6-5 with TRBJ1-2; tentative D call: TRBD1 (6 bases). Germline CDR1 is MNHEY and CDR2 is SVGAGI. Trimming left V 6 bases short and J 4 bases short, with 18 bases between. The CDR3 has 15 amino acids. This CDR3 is CASSRHGAGAYGYTF. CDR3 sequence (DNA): TGTGCCAGCAGCCGCCACGGGGCAGGGGCCTATGGCTACACCTTC.

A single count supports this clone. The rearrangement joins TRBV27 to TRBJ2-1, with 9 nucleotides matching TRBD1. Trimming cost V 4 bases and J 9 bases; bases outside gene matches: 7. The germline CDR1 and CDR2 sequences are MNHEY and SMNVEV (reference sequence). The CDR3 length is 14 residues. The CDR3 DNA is TGTGCCAGCAGTTCTGGGACAGGGTGGGCTGAGCAGTTCTTC. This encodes CASSSGTGWAEQFF.

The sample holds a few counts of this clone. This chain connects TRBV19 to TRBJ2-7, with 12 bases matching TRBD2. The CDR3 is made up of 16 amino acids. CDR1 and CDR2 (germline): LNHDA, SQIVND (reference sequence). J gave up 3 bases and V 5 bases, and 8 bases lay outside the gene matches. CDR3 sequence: CASSPTSGGRYYEQYF. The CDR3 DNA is TGTGCCAGTAGTCCTACTAGCGGGGGGCGATACTACGAGCAGTACTTC.

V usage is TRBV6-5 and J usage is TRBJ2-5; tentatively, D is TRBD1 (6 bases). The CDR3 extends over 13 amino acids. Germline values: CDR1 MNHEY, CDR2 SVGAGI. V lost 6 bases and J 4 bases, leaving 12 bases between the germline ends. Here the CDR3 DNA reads TGTGCCAGCAGGAGGGGGATCGGAGAGACCCAGTACTTC. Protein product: CASRRGIGETQYF.

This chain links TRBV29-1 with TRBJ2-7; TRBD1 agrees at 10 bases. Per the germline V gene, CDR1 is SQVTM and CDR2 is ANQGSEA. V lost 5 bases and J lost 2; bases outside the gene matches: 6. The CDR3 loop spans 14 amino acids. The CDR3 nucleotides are TGCAGCGTTAGCGGGACAGGGGAACCCTACGAGCAGTACTTC. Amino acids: CSVSGTGEPYEQYF.

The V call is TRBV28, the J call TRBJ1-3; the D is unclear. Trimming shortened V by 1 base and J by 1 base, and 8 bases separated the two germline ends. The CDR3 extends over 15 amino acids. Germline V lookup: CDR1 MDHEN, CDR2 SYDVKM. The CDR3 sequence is CASSLFLLSGNTIYF. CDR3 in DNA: TGTGCCAGCAGTTTATTCCTACTTTCTGGAAACACCATATATTTT.

In DNA, the CDR3 is TGTGCCAGCAGCCCCCAACGAGCCGACAATGAGCAGTTCTTC. Its protein product is CASSPQRADNEQFF. This chain links TRBV7-9 with TRBJ2-1; no clear D gene. The germline V gene has CDR1 SEHNR and CDR2 FQNEAQ (reference sequence). CDR3 length equals 14 residues. The ends were cut back, 5 bases at V and 5 bases at J, with 13 bases in the middle.

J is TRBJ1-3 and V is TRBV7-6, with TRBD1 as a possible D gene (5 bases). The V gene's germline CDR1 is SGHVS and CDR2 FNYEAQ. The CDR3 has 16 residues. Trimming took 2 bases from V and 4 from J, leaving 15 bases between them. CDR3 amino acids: CASSLLQGTEGNTIYF. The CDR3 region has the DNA TGTGCCAGCAGCTTACTTCAGGGAACGGAAGGAAACACCATATATTTT. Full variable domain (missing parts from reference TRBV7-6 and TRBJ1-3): GAGVSQSPRYKVTKRGQDVALRCDPISGHVSLYWYRQALGQGPEFLTYFNYEAQQDKSGLPNDRFSAERPEGSISTLTIQRTEQRDSAMYRCASSLLQGTEGNTIYFGEGSWLTVV.